These 18 T cell receptor beta chains originate from one sample sequenced in a study of CD8 T cells in Susac syndrome. The RNA input was about 0.5 to 1 ug, and it was reverse transcribed with random hexamers. TCRdb reanalysed the immunoSEQ multiplex PCR reads using MiXCR and keeps one entry per CDR3 protein. The repertoire consists of some 300,000 distinct CDR3 sequences, with roughly 85% occurring once and the leading ten covering roughly 0.22%. Sequencing used CD8+ T cells from PBMCs. The receptor set was obtained from a human donor with multiple sclerosis.

The chain joins TRBV11-1 to TRBJ2-2; 7 nucleotides agree with TRBD1. Trimming cost V 7 bases and J 2 bases; bases outside gene matches: 25. Looked up from germline, CDR1 is SGHAT and CDR2 is FQDESV (reference sequence). The CDR3 totals 21 residues. The CDR3 here is CASMPRPMGRQGGSNTGELFF. DNA of the CDR3: TGTGCCAGCATGCCCCGGCCGATGGGGCGACAGGGTGGAAGCAACACCGGGGAGCTGTTTTTT.

This chain uses TRBV5-5 with TRBJ1-2; D gene ambiguous. Germline lookup yields CDR1 SGHKS and CDR2 YYEKEE (reference sequence). V was clipped by 0 bases and J by 6 bases, with 9 bases between them. The CDR3 spans 13 residues. CDR3 region: CASSLVAAHGYTF. Written as DNA, the CDR3 is TGTGCCAGCAGCTTGGTGGCAGCCCATGGCTACACCTTC.

The chain is built from TRBV5-1 and TRBJ2-7; maybe TRBD1 (5 bases). Germline V gene lookup returns CDR1 SGHRS and CDR2 YFSETQ. V was shortened by 4 bases and J by 6 bases, with 11 bases between the two germline ends. CDR3 length: 12 residues. As DNA, the CDR3 is TGCGCCAGCAGCCAGGACACCGGCGAGCAGTACTTC. Translation gives CASSQDTGEQYF.

With regard to this clonotype: The junction shows a germline mismatch at one end, possibly a read error. The J gene is TRBJ1-2, the V gene TRBV20-1; D may be TRBD1 (6 bases). This CDR3 contains 14 residues. Germline loops: CDR1 DFQATT, CDR2 SNEGSKA (reference sequence). The CDR3 spells CSAREGVLGYGFTF. The CDR3, as DNA: TGCAGTGCTAGGGAGGGGGTTTTGGGCTATGGCTTCACCTTC.

The rearrangement links TRBV4-3 to TRBJ2-7, with TRBD1 matching over 9 bases. CDR1 is LGHNA and CDR2 is YSLEER in the germline V gene. This CDR3 region has 14 residues. Trimming at V came to 5 bases and at J to 4 bases, leaving 6 bases not matched to a gene. The CDR3 region has the DNA TGCGCCAGCAGCGACCGGGACAGGGAGTACGAGCAGTACTTC. Protein sequence: CASSDRDREYEQYF.

The rearrangement uses TRBV15 and TRBJ1-1, with D possibly being TRBD1 (6 bases). The CDR3 has 15 residues. V was trimmed by 5 bases and J by 10 bases, leaving 23 bases between them. In germline, CDR1 is LNHNV, CDR2 YYDKDF (reference sequence). The CDR3 here is CATSSRGGGPMRAFF. The CDR3 bases are TGTGCCACCAGCTCCCGAGGGGGGGGCCCTATGAGAGCTTTCTTT.

The chain couples TRBV18 to TRBJ2-7; 12 nucleotides match TRBD1. The CDR3 covers 15 residues. J lost 2 bases, V lost 3 bases, and 2 bases had no gene match. Germline values: CDR1 KGHSH, CDR2 LQKENI. The CDR3 DNA is TGTGCCAGCTCACCCGGGACAGGGGGCACCTACGAGCAGTACTTC. Amino acids: CASSPGTGGTYEQYF.

The J gene is TRBJ2-5, the V gene TRBV6-2 or TRBV6-3; D ambiguous. Germline V gene data show CDR1 as MNHEY and CDR2 as SVGEGT. The CDR3 loop spans 13 amino acids. V lost 8 bases and J lost 4, with 14 bases in between. CDR3 in DNA: TGTGCCAGCGGACCCAACCACCGAGAGACCCAGTACTTC. Amino acid sequence: CASGPNHRETQYF.

The chain combines TRBV28 with TRBJ1-2; 8 bases agree with TRBD1. V shed 4 bases and J 4 bases; nucleotides not matched to a gene: 11. Germline V CDR1 and CDR2: MDHEN, SYDVKM. CDR3 length: 16 amino acids. CDR3 protein: CASSSFGQGASYGYTF. In nucleotides, the CDR3 is TGTGCCAGCAGTTCATTTGGACAGGGAGCCAGCTATGGCTACACCTTC.

The chain couples TRBV28 to TRBJ2-7; 9 bases map to TRBD1. With V trimmed by 3 bases and J by 7 bases, 10 bases remained unmatched. Germline V lookup: CDR1 MDHEN, CDR2 SYDVKM. CDR3 length: 15 residues. CDR3 sequence (DNA): TGTGCCAGCAGTTTGCTGACAGGGGGAGTAGGGGAGCAGTACTTC. As protein: CASSLLTGGVGEQYF.

This chain connects TRBV19 to TRBJ1-1, with D unresolved. In germline, CDR1 is LNHDA, CDR2 SQIVND (reference sequence). The CDR3 covers 13 residues. V was shortened by 4 bases and J by 4 bases, with 10 bases between the two germline ends. The DNA of the CDR3 is TGTGCCAGTAGTACCTTTGGTGGCACTGAAGCTTTCTTT. Protein product: CASSTFGGTEAFF.

CDR3 sequence (DNA): TGTGCCAGCACCCGGTATGAACGGGGAGCTTTCTTT. It specifies CASTRYERGAFF. The J gene is TRBJ1-1, the V gene TRBV28; D gene unclear. This CDR3 has 12 amino acids. Germline lookup yields CDR1 MDHEN and CDR2 SYDVKM. V was clipped by 7 bases and J by 10 bases, with 16 bases between them.

This clonotype was recorded only once. The CDR3 loop reads CASSLGQELANQPQHF. As DNA, the CDR3 is TGTGCCAGCAGCCTGGGACAGGAGTTAGCGAATCAGCCCCAGCATTTT. The rearrangement uses TRBV7-9 and TRBJ1-5; 8 positions agree with TRBD1. After removal of 5 bases from V and 4 bases from J, the junction contained 10 bases not matched to a gene. This CDR3 has 16 residues. CDR1 is SEHNR and CDR2 is FQNEAQ in the germline V gene (reference sequence). Full variable domain (outside the CDR3, taken from reference TRBV7-9 and TRBJ1-5): DTGVSQNPRHKITKRGQNVTFRCDPISEHNRLYWYRQTLGQGPEFLTYFQNEAQLEKSRLLSDRFSAERPKGSFSTLEIQRTEQGDSAMYLCASSLGQELANQPQHFGDGTRLSIL.

The chain carries TRBV20-1 and TRBJ2-7; tentatively, D is TRBD1 or TRBD2 (5 bases each). Trimming took 3 bases from V and 1 from J, leaving 16 bases between them. Per the germline V gene, CDR1 is DFQATT and CDR2 is SNEGSKA (reference sequence). The length of the CDR3 is 15 residues. CDR3 protein: CSARDNGITSYEQYF. DNA of the CDR3: TGCAGTGCTAGGGACAACGGGATCACGTCCTACGAGCAGTACTTC.

The chain links TRBV27 to TRBJ1-5; 8 bases match TRBD1. The CDR3 covers 17 residues. The trim removed 6 bases at V and 0 bases at J, leaving 10 bases unmatched. Germline V gives CDR1 MNHEY, CDR2 SMNVEV (reference sequence). The CDR3 sequence: CASSPGTGSYSNQPQHF. CDR3 in DNA: TGTGCCAGCAGCCCCGGGACAGGCTCGTATAGCAATCAGCCCCAGCATTTT.

The chain employs TRBV6-2 or TRBV6-3 and TRBJ1-1; no clear D. The ends were cut back, 0 bases at V and 11 bases at J, with 13 bases in the middle. Germline CDR1 and CDR2: MNHEY and SVGEGT. The CDR3 runs 13 residues. The CDR3, as DNA: TGTGCCAGCAGTTACTCTTCCCGGGTCGGGGCTTTCTTT. It encodes CASSYSSRVGAFF.

The chain combines TRBV14 with TRBJ2-1; TRBD2 is a possible D gene (6 bases). Germline V lookup: CDR1 SGHDN, CDR2 FVKESK. The CDR3 contains 15 residues. Trimming took 1 base from V and 4 from J, leaving 11 bases between them. CDR3 coding DNA: TGTGCCAGCAGCCAAGTTCTAGCGAGATACAATGAGCAGTTCTTC. Translated, it gives CASSQVLARYNEQFF.

The CDR3 is CASSQTGVPYEQYF. The CDR3 DNA is TGTGCCAGCAGCCAGACAGGAGTCCCCTACGAGCAGTACTTC. V gene TRBV28 combines with J gene TRBJ2-7; maybe TRBD1 (6 bases). Germline CDR1 reads MDHEN; CDR2 reads SYDVKM. The CDR3 spans 14 residues. With 6 bases removed from V and 2 bases from J, the gap between germline ends came to 14 bases.